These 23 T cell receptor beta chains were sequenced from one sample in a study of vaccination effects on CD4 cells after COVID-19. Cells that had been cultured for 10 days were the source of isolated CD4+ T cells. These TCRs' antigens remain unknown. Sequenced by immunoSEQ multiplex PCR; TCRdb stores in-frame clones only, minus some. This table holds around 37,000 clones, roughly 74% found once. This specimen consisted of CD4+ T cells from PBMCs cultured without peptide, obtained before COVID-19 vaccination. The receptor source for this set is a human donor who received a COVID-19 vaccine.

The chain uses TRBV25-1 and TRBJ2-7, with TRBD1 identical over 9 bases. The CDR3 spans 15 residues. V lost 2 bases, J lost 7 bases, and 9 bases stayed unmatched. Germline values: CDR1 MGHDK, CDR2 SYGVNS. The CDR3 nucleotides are TGTGCCAGCAGTGAAACAGGGGGCGCGGGAAGGGAGCAGTACTTC. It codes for CASSETGGAGREQYF.

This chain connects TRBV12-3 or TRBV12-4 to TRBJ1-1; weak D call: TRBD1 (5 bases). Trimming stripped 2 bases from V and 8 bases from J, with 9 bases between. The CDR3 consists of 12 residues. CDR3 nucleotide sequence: TGTGCCAGCAGTTTACGGTCAGGGGAAGCTTTCTTT. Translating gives CASSLRSGEAFF.

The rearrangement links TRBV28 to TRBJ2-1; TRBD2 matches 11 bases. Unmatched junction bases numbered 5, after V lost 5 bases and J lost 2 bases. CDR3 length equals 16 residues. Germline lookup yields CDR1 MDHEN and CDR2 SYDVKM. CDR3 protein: CASSHLAGGTYNEQFF. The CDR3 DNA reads TGTGCCAGCAGTCATCTAGCGGGAGGCACCTACAATGAGCAGTTCTTC.

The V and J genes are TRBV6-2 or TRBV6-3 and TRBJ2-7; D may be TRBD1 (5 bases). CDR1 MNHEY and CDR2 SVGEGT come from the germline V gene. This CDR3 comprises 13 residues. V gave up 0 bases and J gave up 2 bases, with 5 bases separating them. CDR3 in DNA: TGTGCCAGCAGTTACTCGGACACCTACGAGCAGTACTTC. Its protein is CASSYSDTYEQYF.

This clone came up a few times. This CDR3 reads CASSSLGVYGYTF. Here the CDR3 DNA reads TGTGCCAGCAGCTCCCTCGGGGTTTATGGCTACACCTTC. The chain links TRBV5-4 to TRBJ1-2; D is unclear. CDR1 SGHNT and CDR2 YYREEE come from the germline V gene (reference sequence). V gave up 3 bases and J gave up 5 bases, with 11 bases separating them. The CDR3 loop spans 13 amino acids.

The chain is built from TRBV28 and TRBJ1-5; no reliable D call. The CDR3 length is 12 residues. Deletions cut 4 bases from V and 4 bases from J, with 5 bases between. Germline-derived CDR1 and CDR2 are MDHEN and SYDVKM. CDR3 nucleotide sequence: TGTGCCAGCAGTTCCCTTAATCAGCCCCAGCATTTT. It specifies CASSSLNQPQHF.

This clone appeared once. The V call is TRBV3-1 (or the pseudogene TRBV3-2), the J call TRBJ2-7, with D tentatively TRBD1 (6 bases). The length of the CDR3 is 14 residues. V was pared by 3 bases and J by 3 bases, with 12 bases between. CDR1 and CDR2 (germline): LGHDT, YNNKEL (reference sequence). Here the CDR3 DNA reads TGTGCCAGCAGCCAGGGGGCAATTCGCTACGAGCAGTACTTC. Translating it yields CASSQGAIRYEQYF.

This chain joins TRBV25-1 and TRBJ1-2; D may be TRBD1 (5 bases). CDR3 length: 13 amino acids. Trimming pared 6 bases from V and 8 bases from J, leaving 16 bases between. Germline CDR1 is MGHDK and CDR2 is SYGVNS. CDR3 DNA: TGTGCCAGCAGCGAGCCAGGGCCCTCCGGCTACACCTTC. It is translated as CASSEPGPSGYTF.

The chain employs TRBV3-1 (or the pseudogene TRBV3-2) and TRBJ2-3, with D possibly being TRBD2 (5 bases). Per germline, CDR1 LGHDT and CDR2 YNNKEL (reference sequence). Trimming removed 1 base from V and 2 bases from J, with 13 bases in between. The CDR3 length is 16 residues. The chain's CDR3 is CASSQGRGSFTDTQYF. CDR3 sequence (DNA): TGTGCCAGCAGCCAAGGACGAGGGAGTTTCACAGATACGCAGTATTTT.

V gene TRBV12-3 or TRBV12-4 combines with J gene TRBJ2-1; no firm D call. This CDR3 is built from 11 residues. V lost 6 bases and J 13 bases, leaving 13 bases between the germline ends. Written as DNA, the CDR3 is TGTGCCAGCAGCTCCCCCGGACCTCAGTTCTTC. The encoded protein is CASSSPGPQFF.

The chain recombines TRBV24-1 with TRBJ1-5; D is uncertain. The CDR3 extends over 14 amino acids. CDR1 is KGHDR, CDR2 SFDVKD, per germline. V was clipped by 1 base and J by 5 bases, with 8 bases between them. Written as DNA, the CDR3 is TGTGCCACCAGTGATTTCAAGAGAGATCAGCCCCAGCATTTT. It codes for CATSDFKRDQPQHF.

The CDR3, as DNA: TGCGCCAGCAGCTTGGTTGCTAGCGGGAGCGCCTACAATGAGCAGTTCTTC. It yields the protein CASSLVASGSAYNEQFF. The chain joins TRBV5-1 to TRBJ2-1, with 10 bases matching TRBD2. J gave up 2 bases and V 0 bases, and 5 bases lay outside the gene matches. Germline lookup yields CDR1 SGHRS and CDR2 YFSETQ. The CDR3 loop spans 17 amino acids.

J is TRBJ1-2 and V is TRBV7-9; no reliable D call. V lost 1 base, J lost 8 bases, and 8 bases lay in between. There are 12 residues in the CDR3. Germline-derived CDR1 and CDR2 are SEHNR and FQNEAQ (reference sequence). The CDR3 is CASSLGSGGYTF. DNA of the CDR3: TGTGCCAGCAGCTTAGGTTCCGGAGGCTACACCTTC.

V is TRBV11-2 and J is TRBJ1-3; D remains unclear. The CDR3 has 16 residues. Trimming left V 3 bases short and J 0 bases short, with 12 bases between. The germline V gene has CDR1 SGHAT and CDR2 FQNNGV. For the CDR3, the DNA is TGTGCCAGCAGCTTCCGACGGGCCCTCTCTGGAAACACCATATATTTT. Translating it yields CASSFRRALSGNTIYF.

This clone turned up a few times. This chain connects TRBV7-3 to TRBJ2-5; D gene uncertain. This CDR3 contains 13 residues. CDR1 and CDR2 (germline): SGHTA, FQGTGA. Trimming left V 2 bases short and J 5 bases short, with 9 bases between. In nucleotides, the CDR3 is TGTGCCAGCAGCTTATGGAATGGGGAGACCCAGTACTTC. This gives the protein CASSLWNGETQYF.

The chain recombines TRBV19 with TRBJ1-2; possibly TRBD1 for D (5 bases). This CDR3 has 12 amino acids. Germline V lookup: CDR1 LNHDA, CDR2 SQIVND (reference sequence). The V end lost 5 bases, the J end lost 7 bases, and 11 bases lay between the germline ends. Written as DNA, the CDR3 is TGTGCCAGTAGTGTGGGGCAGGGTGGCTACACCTTC. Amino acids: CASSVGQGGYTF.

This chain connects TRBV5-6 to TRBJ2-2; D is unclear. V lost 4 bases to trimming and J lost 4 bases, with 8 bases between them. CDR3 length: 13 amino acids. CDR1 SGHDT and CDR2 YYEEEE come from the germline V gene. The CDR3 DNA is TGTGCCAGCAGCCCGACCATCACCGGGGAGCTGTTTTTT. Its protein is CASSPTITGELFF. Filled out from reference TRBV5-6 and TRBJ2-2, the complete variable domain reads DAGVTQSPTHLIKTRGQQVTLRCSPKSGHDTVSWYQQALGQGPQFIFQYYEEEERQRGNFPDRFSGHQFPNYSSELNVNALLLGDSALYLCASSPTITGELFFGEGSRLTVL.

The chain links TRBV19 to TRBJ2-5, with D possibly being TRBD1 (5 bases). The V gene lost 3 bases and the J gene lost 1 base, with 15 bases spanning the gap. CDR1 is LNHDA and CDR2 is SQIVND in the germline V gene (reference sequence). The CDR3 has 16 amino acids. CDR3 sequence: CASSMNGAALQETQYF. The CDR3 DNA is TGTGCCAGTAGTATGAATGGGGCGGCCCTCCAAGAGACCCAGTACTTC.

The chain's CDR3 is CASSEEFSGNTIYF. The CDR3 DNA follows: TGTGCCAGCAGCGAGGAATTCTCTGGAAACACCATATATTTT. The V call is TRBV9, the J call TRBJ1-3, with D unresolved. Per the germline V gene, CDR1 is SGDLS and CDR2 is YYNGEE. V lost 3 bases to trimming and J lost 0 bases, with 7 bases between them. This CDR3 has 14 amino acids. Based on the CDR3 plus reference TRBV9 and TRBJ1-3, the full variable domain is DSGVTQTPKHLITATGQRVTLRCSPRSGDLSVYWYQQSLDQGLQFLIQYYNGEERAKGNILERFSAQQFPDLHSELNLSSLELGDSALYFCASSEEFSGNTIYFGEGSWLTVV.

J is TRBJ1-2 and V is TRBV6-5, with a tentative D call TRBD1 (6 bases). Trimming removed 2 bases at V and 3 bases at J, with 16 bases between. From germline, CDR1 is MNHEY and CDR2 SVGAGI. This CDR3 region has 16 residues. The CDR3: CASSYVPRGGDYGYTF. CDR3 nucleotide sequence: TGTGCCAGCAGTTACGTCCCCAGGGGCGGCGACTATGGCTACACCTTC.

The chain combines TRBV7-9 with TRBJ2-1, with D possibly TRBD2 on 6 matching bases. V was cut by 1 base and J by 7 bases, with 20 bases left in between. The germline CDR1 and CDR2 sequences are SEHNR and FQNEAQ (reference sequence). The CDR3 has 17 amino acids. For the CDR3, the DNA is TGTGCCAGCAGCTTAGGCATAGGACGAGCGGGCAATAATGAGCAGTTCTTC. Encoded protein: CASSLGIGRAGNNEQFF.

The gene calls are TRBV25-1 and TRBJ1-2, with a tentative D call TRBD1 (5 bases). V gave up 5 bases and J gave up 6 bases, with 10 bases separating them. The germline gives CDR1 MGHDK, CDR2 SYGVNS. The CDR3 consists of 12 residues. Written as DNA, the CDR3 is TGTGCCAGCAGTTTCCAGGGTGATGGCTACACCTTC. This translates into CASSFQGDGYTF.

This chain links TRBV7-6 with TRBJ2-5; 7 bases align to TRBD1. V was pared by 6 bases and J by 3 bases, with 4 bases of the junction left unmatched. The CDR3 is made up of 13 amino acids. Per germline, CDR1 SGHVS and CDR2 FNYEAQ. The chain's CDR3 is CASRMTGKETQYF. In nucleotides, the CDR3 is TGTGCCAGCAGGATGACAGGGAAAGAGACCCAGTACTTC.